Listed here are 27 T cell receptor beta chains from one sample, sequenced in a study of OX40 agonist ivuxolimab in advanced cancers. Produced via immunoSEQ multiplex PCR; TCRdb's table is partial and in-frame only. The table includes about 64,000 clones, roughly 90% detected once. The input for sequencing was CD4+ or CD8+ T cells sorted from blood, taken in a trial of the OX40 agonist ivuxolimab. These receptor sequences come from an adult with an advanced solid tumor such as melanoma, head and neck, liver or kidney cancer.

The CDR3 sequence: CASSESGSRYGYTF. The CDR3 DNA follows: TGTGCCAGCAGTGAATCAGGGAGTCGCTATGGCTACACCTTC. The chain recombines TRBV28 with TRBJ1-2; maybe TRBD1 (5 bases). Germline assignment: CDR1 MDHEN and CDR2 SYDVKM. V was clipped by 5 bases and J by 4 bases, with 14 bases between them. The CDR3 length is 14 residues.

This chain joins TRBV7-9 and TRBJ1-2; 7 nucleotides agree with TRBD1. The CDR3 contains 14 residues. Trimming at V came to 5 bases and at J to 0 bases, leaving 3 bases not matched to a gene. Germline V lookup: CDR1 SEHNR, CDR2 FQNEAQ (reference sequence). CDR3 bases: TGTGCCAGCAGCGAGACAGGGTCTAACTATGGCTACACCTTC. Translating gives CASSETGSNYGYTF.

The chain uses TRBV7-9 and TRBJ2-7; 11 positions match TRBD1. The V segment lost 5 bases and the J segment 3 bases; nucleotides outside the gene matches: 6. The CDR3 contains 15 residues. Germline loops: CDR1 SEHNR, CDR2 FQNEAQ (reference sequence). CDR3 protein: CASSQAGTGGYEQYF. CDR3 nucleotide sequence: TGTGCCAGCAGCCAAGCCGGGACAGGGGGCTACGAGCAGTACTTC.

The chain has TRBV2 and TRBJ2-5, with TRBD2 identical over 8 bases. The V segment lost 7 bases and the J segment 5 bases; nucleotides outside the gene matches: 9. CDR3 size: 14 residues. Germline CDR1 and CDR2: SNHLY and FYNNEI. The chain's CDR3 is CASTKGTRSETQYF. CDR3 DNA: TGTGCCAGCACCAAAGGGACTAGGTCGGAGACCCAGTACTTC.

The J gene is TRBJ1-1, the V gene TRBV5-6, with 7 positions matching TRBD1. V was clipped by 2 bases and J by 1 base; unmatched bases: 11. This CDR3 comprises 17 residues. Per the germline V gene, CDR1 is SGHDT and CDR2 is YYEEEE. The chain's CDR3 is CASSFGQETWGNTEAFF. CDR3 DNA: TGTGCCAGCAGCTTTGGACAGGAAACTTGGGGGAACACTGAAGCTTTCTTT.

CDR3 protein: CASSLAQQGSEKLFF. Written as DNA, the CDR3 is TGTGCCAGCTCCCTGGCTCAACAGGGAAGCGAAAAACTGTTTTTT. This sequence joins TRBV28 and TRBJ1-4; the D gene is possibly TRBD1 (6 bases). V was trimmed by 8 bases and J by 8 bases, leaving 21 bases between them. This CDR3 region has 15 residues. Germline CDR1 is MDHEN and CDR2 is SYDVKM.

This clone was found once. This chain connects TRBV27 to TRBJ1-6; no reliable D call. The V and J ends lost 5 bases and 7 bases respectively, with 9 bases between them. This CDR3 has 13 amino acids. CDR1 is MNHEY, CDR2 SMNVEV, per germline (reference sequence). DNA for the CDR3: TGTGCCAGCAGTCTGACGTTCAATTCACCCCTCCACTTT. This codes for CASSLTFNSPLHF.

DNA for the CDR3: TGTGCCAGCTCACTGACTGAAGAGACCCAGTACTTC. It yields the protein CASSLTEETQYF. The chain recombines TRBV18 with TRBJ2-5; D not resolved. The CDR3 has 12 amino acids. Trimming cost V 4 bases and J 3 bases, with 6 bases left between them. The germline gives CDR1 KGHSH, CDR2 LQKENI. Drawing the rest from reference TRBV18 and TRBJ2-5, the complete variable domain is NAGVMQNPRHLVRRRGQEARLRCSPMKGHSHVYWYRQLPEEGLKFMVYLQKENIIDESGMPKERFSAEFPKEGPSILRIQQVVRGDSAAYFCASSLTEETQYFGPGTRLLVL.

This clone came up once. This chain connects TRBV11-3 to TRBJ2-1; D unresolved. The CDR3 runs 14 residues. V lost 2 bases, J lost 4 bases, and 9 bases lay in between. Germline V gives CDR1 SGHNT, CDR2 YENEEA. Here the CDR3 DNA reads TGTGCCAGCAGCTTAACGGGTGGGTACAATGAGCAGTTCTTC. Amino acid sequence: CASSLTGGYNEQFF.

The J gene is TRBJ2-5, the V gene TRBV6-1; 11 positions match TRBD2. The end of the DNA is better explained by TRBJ2-7, so the J call may be wrong. CDR3 length equals 15 residues. Germline loops: CDR1 MNHNS, CDR2 SASEGT. CDR3 region: CASRSTSGSSYEQYF. CDR3 in DNA: TGTGCCAGCAGGTCTACTAGCGGGAGCTCCTACGAGCAGTACTTC.

This chain connects TRBV18 to TRBJ2-7, with 8 bases lining up with TRBD2. The length of the CDR3 is 15 residues. V trimming: 6 bases; J trimming: 6 bases; junction bases outside the gene matches: 13. Germline V lookup: CDR1 KGHSH, CDR2 LQKENI. The CDR3 is CASSPSRGGPAEQYF. The CDR3 bases are TGTGCCAGCTCCCCCTCCCGGGGGGGGCCCGCCGAGCAGTACTTC.

This sequence joins TRBV15 and TRBJ2-6, with TRBD2 matching over 7 bases. The junction had 0 bases not matched to a gene; V was cut back by 3 bases and J by 1 base. The CDR3 runs to 15 residues. Germline values: CDR1 LNHNV, CDR2 YYDKDF (reference sequence). CDR3 DNA sequence: TGTGCCACCAGCAGGGGAGGGTCTGGGGCCAACGTCCTGACTTTC. This encodes CATSRGGSGANVLTF.

The chain employs TRBV6-5 and TRBJ2-1, with 8 positions matching TRBD2. Germline lookup yields CDR1 MNHEY and CDR2 SVGAGI. The CDR3 is 15 amino acids. V trimming: 6 bases; J trimming: 6 bases; junction bases outside the gene matches: 10. The CDR3 DNA follows: TGTGCCAGCAGGTCCGCGGGAGCGGGAGTCAATGAGCAGTTCTTC. Translating gives CASRSAGAGVNEQFF.

V usage is TRBV5-1 and J usage is TRBJ2-6; TRBD2 is a possible D gene (5 bases). The V gene's germline CDR1 is SGHRS and CDR2 YFSETQ. Trimming took off 1 base at V and 0 bases at J, with 11 bases between the two ends. There are 17 residues in the CDR3. The DNA of the CDR3 is TGCGCCAGCAGCTTGCGGGCAGGAGGCTCTGGGGCCAACGTCCTGACTTTC. It encodes CASSLRAGGSGANVLTF.

This clone was observed a single time. This chain links TRBV10-3 with TRBJ2-1; D not certain. The germline V gene encodes CDR1 ENHRY and CDR2 SYGVKD. V lost 2 bases and J 2 bases, leaving 13 bases between the germline ends. The CDR3 length is 16 residues. DNA for the CDR3: TGTGCCATCAGTGAGGAATTAGCAGCCACCTACAATGAGCAGTTCTTC. It is translated as CAISEELAATYNEQFF.

The rearrangement links TRBV5-4 to TRBJ2-7; D is ambiguous. Trimming left V 0 bases short and J 8 bases short, with 12 bases between. The CDR3 contains 13 residues. Germline V gene lookup returns CDR1 SGHNT and CDR2 YYREEE (reference sequence). DNA for the CDR3: TGTGCCAGCAGCTTGGGGGGAACTACCCAGCAGTACTTC. Translating gives CASSLGGTTQQYF.

This chain connects TRBV19 to TRBJ2-5; no clear D. Per germline, CDR1 LNHDA and CDR2 SQIVND (reference sequence). This CDR3 is built from 14 residues. Trimming removed 4 bases at V and 2 bases at J, with 11 bases between. The CDR3 loop reads CASSRTSTQETQYF. In DNA form, the CDR3 reads TGTGCCAGTAGTAGGACCAGTACACAAGAGACCCAGTACTTC.

The genes are TRBV7-9 and TRBJ1-1, with D maybe TRBD1 (5 bases). Trimming pared 2 bases from V and 4 bases from J, leaving 11 bases between. CDR3 length: 14 residues. Germline CDR1 reads SEHNR; CDR2 reads FQNEAQ (reference sequence). Written as DNA, the CDR3 is TGTGCCAGCAGCTTATCAGGGTGGGCCACTGAAGCTTTCTTT. It is translated as CASSLSGWATEAFF.

In this sample, this clone turned up once. The chain has TRBV7-9 and TRBJ2-1; D is possibly TRBD2 (7 bases). Trimming cost V 1 base and J 12 bases, with 16 bases left between them. Germline assignment: CDR1 SEHNR and CDR2 FQNEAQ (reference sequence). The length of the CDR3 is 14 residues. CDR3 region: CASSLGGGDQRQFF. For the CDR3, the DNA is TGTGCCAGCAGCTTAGGAGGGGGGGATCAAAGGCAGTTCTTC.

V and J are TRBV6-1 and TRBJ2-5; 10 nucleotides line up with TRBD1. The CDR3 extends over 13 amino acids. Germline CDR1 and CDR2: MNHNS and SASEGT. V shed 6 bases, J shed 5 bases, and the junction held 3 bases outside the gene matches. CDR3 in amino acids: CASRTGGRETQYF. As DNA, the CDR3 is TGTGCCAGCAGGACAGGGGGCAGGGAGACCCAGTACTTC.

CDR3 in DNA: TGTGCCAGCTCACCGGACAGGGTAGTAGAGACCCAGTACTTC. Translating it yields CASSPDRVVETQYF. The V call is TRBV18, the J call TRBJ2-5; 8 nucleotides match TRBD1. Germline CDR1 KGHSH, CDR2 LQKENI. CDR3 length: 14 amino acids. The ends lost 3 bases at V and 4 bases at J; junction bases unmatched: 4. The full variable domain, completed using reference TRBV18 and TRBJ2-5, is NAGVMQNPRHLVRRRGQEARLRCSPMKGHSHVYWYRQLPEEGLKFMVYLQKENIIDESGMPKERFSAEFPKEGPSILRIQQVVRGDSAAYFCASSPDRVVETQYFGPGTRLLVL.

With respect to this clone: Germline is not matched at one junction end, which may reflect a read error. This chain joins TRBV7-9 and TRBJ1-3, with D perhaps TRBD1 (5 bases). CDR1 is SEHNR and CDR2 is FQNEAQ in the germline V gene (reference sequence). This CDR3 is 14 amino acids long. The chain's CDR3 is CASSLGGRPSENHF. CDR3 bases: TGTGCCAGCAGCTTAGGGGGACGCCCTTCGGAGAATCATTTT. Using reference TRBV7-9 and TRBJ1-3 for the parts outside the CDR3, the full variable domain is DTGVSQNPRHKITKRGQNVTFRCDPISEHNRLYWYRQTLGQGPEFLTYFQNEAQLEKSRLLSDRFSAERPKGSFSTLEIQRTEQGDSAMYLCASSLGGRPSENHFGEGSWLTVV.

This clone was observed a single time. This chain joins TRBV10-3 and TRBJ2-7; 13 bases are a match to TRBD2. The CDR3 is 15 amino acids. Germline V gene lookup returns CDR1 ENHRY and CDR2 SYGVKD. V lost 4 bases to trimming and J lost 6 bases; unmatched junction nucleotides: 6. The DNA for the CDR3 is TGTGCCATCAGTGGGAGGACTAGCGGGAGTGGCGAGCAGTACTTC. It yields the protein CAISGRTSGSGEQYF.

This clone qualifies as medium-sized (0.01 to 0.1%). The CDR3 is CASQVGDFRGYTF. For the CDR3, the DNA is TGTGCCAGCCAAGTGGGGGACTTTAGGGGCTACACCTTC. V is TRBV28 and J is TRBJ1-2, with a tentative D call TRBD1 (5 bases). The CDR3 totals 13 residues. The ends were cut back, 8 bases at V and 8 bases at J, with 18 bases in the middle. The germline CDR1 and CDR2 sequences are MDHEN and SYDVKM.

Comments on this clone: This sample also contains other DNA sequences that code for the same CDR3. This chain connects TRBV9 to TRBJ1-1, with 8 bases lining up with TRBD1. This CDR3 spans 14 amino acids. The germline V gene has CDR1 SGDLS and CDR2 YYNGEE. V trimming: 2 bases; J trimming: 5 bases; junction bases outside the gene matches: 5. CDR3 sequence reads: CASSVLTGDTEAFF. Written as DNA, the CDR3 is TGTGCCAGCAGCGTCTTGACAGGGGATACTGAAGCTTTCTTT.

The chain combines TRBV4-3 with TRBJ1-5; D unresolved. The V gene's germline CDR1 is LGHNA and CDR2 YSLEER. V lost 4 bases and J lost 2, with 12 bases in between. This CDR3 spans 15 amino acids. The CDR3 coding sequence is TGCGCCAGCAGCCCCAGTGTGGGAGGCAATCAGCCCCAGCATTTT. Translating it yields CASSPSVGGNQPQHF.

The V call is TRBV10-3, the J call TRBJ2-7; 10 bases match TRBD2. There are 16 residues in the CDR3. Unmatched junction bases numbered 4, after V lost 2 bases and J lost 0 bases. Per the germline V gene, CDR1 is ENHRY and CDR2 is SYGVKD. The CDR3: CAISEGLAVSSYEQYF. The CDR3 region has the DNA TGTGCCATCAGTGAGGGACTAGCGGTAAGCTCCTACGAGCAGTACTTC.